This entry features one T cell receptor (beta chain) sequence. Data came from immunoSEQ multiplex PCR; TCRdb stores just in-frame clones and leaves some out. The data hold 200,000 to 250,000 clones, with roughly 80% observed a single time. This sample stems from a study of blood T cell repertoires in COVID-19. Germline assignment: CDR1 SGHRS and CDR2 YFSETQ. V was clipped by 2 bases and J by 0 bases; unmatched bases: 6. The CDR3 extends over 16 amino acids. The TCR was taken from a man aged 55 to 69 who had recovered from COVID-19. The chain uses TRBV5-1 and TRBJ2-3, with 7 bases identical to TRBD1. The sequencing sample was made of PBMCs or T cells enriched from blood (not recorded which). CDR3 in DNA: TGCGCCAGCAGCTTCGAATGGGACAGAAGCACAGATACGCAGTATTTT. The encoded protein is CASSFEWDRSTDTQYF.